This T cell receptor beta chain originates from a study of PD-1 blockade in classical Hodgkin lymphoma. There are 13 residues in the CDR3. Germline V gene lookup returns CDR1 KGHSH and CDR2 LQKENI. Between the trimmed V and J ends, which lost 2 bases and 3 bases, there was a span of 8 bases. About this clone: Its target is unknown.

Specified time point: newly diagnosed, previously untreated cHL patient sample. For comparison, PBMCs from newly diagnosed, untreated classical Hodgkin lymphoma were used. Data came from immunoSEQ multiplex PCR; TCRdb stores just in-frame clones and leaves some out. This table has fewer than 90,000 clones, 93% appearing once. General observations from the study: Possible causes of repertoire differences, disease activity or prior therapy, remain undefined. Diminished baseline TCR diversity has been reported in newly diagnosed patients relative to healthy donors.

The V call is TRBV18, the J call TRBJ2-7, with D hard to call. Sequencing used peripheral blood mononuclear cells (PBMCs). The origin of this receptor is a human donor with classical Hodgkin lymphoma. The chain's CDR3 is CASSPGASYEQYF. The DNA of the CDR3 is TGTGCCAGCTCACCAGGTGCTAGCTACGAGCAGTACTTC.